The entry below describes one T cell receptor (beta chain). Its cognate antigen is unknown. CD8+ and CD4+ T cells from blood underwent TCR beta sequencing, which was carried out in a high-throughput format. TEMRA cells were enriched by FACS, and CD4+ and CD8+ T cells were negatively isolated. This CDR3 has 17 amino acids. With 5 bases clipped from V and 0 bases from J, the junction kept 12 bases outside the gene matches. From germline, CDR1 is SGHVS and CDR2 FNYEAQ. The sample is drawn from a study of CD8 T cells in Susac syndrome. Study results and limitations: The authors acknowledged that the study's TCR sequencing and HLA analysis involved relatively few individuals.

Random hexamers were used to reverse transcribe an amount of about 0.5 to 1 ug RNA. One entry per CDR3 protein results from TCRdb running MiXCR on the immunoSEQ multiplex PCR reads. There are around 300,000 distinct CDR3 sequences in the sample; 92% occur only once, and over 0.05% lies in the top ten. The specimen sequenced was CD4+ T cells from PBMCs. The chain links TRBV7-6 to TRBJ2-7; 8 nucleotides agree with TRBD1. The receptor's source is a human donor with multiple sclerosis. CDR3 residues: CASSTGTGYYGSYEQYF. The CDR3 bases are TGTGCCAGCAGCACCGGGACAGGCTACTATGGCTCCTACGAGCAGTACTTC.